This T cell receptor (beta chain) originates from a study of early T cells in non-severe SARS-CoV-2 infection (dated by TCRdb to about 2021). Study-wide context: Bulk RNA from unsorted whole blood was used for TCR sequencing, so alpha and beta chains could not be paired. Results the study describes overall, beyond this receptor: Matching against VDJdb was skewed toward anti-spike CD8 responses, likely underestimated virus-specific expansions, and missed private and CD4 specificities.

The method was 5' RACE. Data came from a NextSeq 500. In the TCR library protocol, unique molecular identifiers were attached to individual cDNA molecules to correct for PCR bias and sequencing error. Sequencing covered both TCR alpha and beta chains, and within each sample the abundances of alpha and beta sequences were tightly co-correlated. The study's own analysis went as follows. V gene, J gene and CDR3 annotation of TCR sequences was performed with Decombinator V4. TCRs were defined as expanded if a significant change between any two time points was detected under a Poisson model with p below 0.0001. TCR abundances were normalised to the total number of TCRs sequenced per sample and expressed as counts per million. MAIT TCRs were defined by TRAV1-2 paired with TRAJ12, TRAJ20 or TRAJ33, and iNKT TCRs by TRAV10 paired with TRAJ18. VDJdb, accessed 1 November 2021, was searched for CMV, EBV and SARS-CoV-2 annotated TCRs, with TCRs annotated for multiple antigens excluded. TCRdb itself trimmed the public reads at Q25 with fastp, ran MiXCR and retained productive beta chains. Here each entry gathers all rows of one CDR3 protein and keeps the most common genes and DNA. The V and J calls and clone size come from TCRdb's table, not from the authors' own analysis. Counted in this sample were tens of thousands of distinct CDR3 sequences; 3.5% to 5% of them appeared once. Together, the top ten hold 5.9% of the sample.

The table lists this clonotype with many counts. The target of this receptor is not known. Base quality data are lacking; no much larger clone is found one base away. The study was a case-control design nested within a healthcare worker cohort in London, UK, with weekly nasopharyngeal swab PCR tests and blood sampling. Between 23 and 31 March 2020, the week of the UK lockdown, healthcare workers were enrolled and then followed up weekly for as long as 16 weeks. Including cysteine and phenylalanine, the CDR3 has 13 amino acids. The only DNA kept is the CDR3, 39 bases in frame from the first base. The germline ends are 15 bases apart after V is trimmed by 6 bases and J by 6 bases. Looking up the germline V gene (reference sequence) yields CDR1 SEHNR and CDR2 FQNEAQ.

The sample consisted of whole blood. The chain was built from TRBV7-9 and TRBJ2-7; the D gene is possibly TRBD1 or TRBD2, with 6 bases matching each. The clonotype comes from an adult who was a healthcare worker with PCR-confirmed SARS-CoV-2 infection or an uninfected control (not recorded which). The nucleotides are TGTGCCAGCAGTGCAGGGGAGGAACGCGAGCAGTACTTC. The resulting protein is CASSAGEEREQYF.